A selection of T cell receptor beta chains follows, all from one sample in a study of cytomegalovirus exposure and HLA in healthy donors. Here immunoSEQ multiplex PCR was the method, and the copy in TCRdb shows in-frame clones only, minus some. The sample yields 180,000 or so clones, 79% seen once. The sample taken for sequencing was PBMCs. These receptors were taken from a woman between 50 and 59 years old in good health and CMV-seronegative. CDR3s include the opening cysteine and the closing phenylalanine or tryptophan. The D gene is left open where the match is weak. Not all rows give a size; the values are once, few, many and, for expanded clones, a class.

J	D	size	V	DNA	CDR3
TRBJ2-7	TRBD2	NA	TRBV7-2	TGTGCCAGCAGCTTAGGGCTAGCGGGAGGCCGGGACGAGCAGTACTTC	CASSLGLAGGRDEQYF
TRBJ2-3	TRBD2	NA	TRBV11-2	TGTGCCAGCAGACACCCGGGACTAGCAATAGATACGCAGTATTTT	CASRHPGLAIDTQYF
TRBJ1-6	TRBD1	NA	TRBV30	TGTGCCTGGGACGACAGGGTGAGAAATTCACCCCTCCACTTT	CAWDDRVRNSPLHF
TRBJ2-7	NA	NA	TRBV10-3	TGTGCCATCAGGGGGGGGACAGGACAAGACGAGCAGTACTTC	CAIRGGTGQDEQYF
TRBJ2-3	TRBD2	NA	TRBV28	TGTGCCAGCAGTTTAGGGGGACTAGCGGGCACAGATACGCAGTATTTT	CASSLGGLAGTDTQYF
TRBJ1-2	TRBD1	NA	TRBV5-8	TGTGCCAGCAGTCCGACCGGGACAGGGTTTAACTATGGCTACACCTTC	CASSPTGTGFNYGYTF
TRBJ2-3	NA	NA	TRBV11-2	TGTGCCAGCAGCCCTGGAGGGATTTATACGCAGTATTTT	CASSPGGIYTQYF
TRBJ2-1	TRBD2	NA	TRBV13	TGTGCCAGCCGAGCGGGAGGAAACAATGAGCAGTTCTTC	CASRAGGNNEQFF
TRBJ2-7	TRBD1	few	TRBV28	TGTGCCAGCAGTTGGGGACAGGGTTCCCACGAGCAGTACTTC	CASSWGQGSHEQYF
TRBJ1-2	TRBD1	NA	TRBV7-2	TGTGCCAGCAGCAAAAGGGACAGGCCCTCTGGCTACACCTTC	CASSKRDRPSGYTF
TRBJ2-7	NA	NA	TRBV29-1	TGCAGCGTTCGGACTTCTTACGAGCAGTACTTC	CSVRTSYEQYF
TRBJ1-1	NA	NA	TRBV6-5	TGTGCCAGCAGTTACTCGGGGGCGGTTGGCACTGAAGCTTTCTTT	CASSYSGAVGTEAFF
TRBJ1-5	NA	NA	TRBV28	TGTGCCAGCAGTTTGGAAGGGAACAGGAATCAGCCCCAGCATTTT	CASSLEGNRNQPQHF
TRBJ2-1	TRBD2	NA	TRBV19	TGTGCCAGTAGTACCCGGTTAGCGGGAGAAAGTGAGCAGTTCTTC	CASSTRLAGESEQFF
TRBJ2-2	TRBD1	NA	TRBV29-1	TGCAGCATCCAAAGGACAGGGGTGGCCGGGGAGCTGTTTTTT	CSIQRTGVAGELFF
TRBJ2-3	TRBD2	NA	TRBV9	TGTGCCAGCAGCGTAGGGCGGGGGGCAAACACAGATACGCAGTATTTT	CASSVGRGANTDTQYF
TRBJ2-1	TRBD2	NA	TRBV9	TGTGCCAGCAGCGTAGACCCAGCGGGGGGCTACAATGAGCAGTTCTTC	CASSVDPAGGYNEQFF
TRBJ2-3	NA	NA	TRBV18	TGTGCCAGCTCACCATCGACCAGGGCCGATACGCAGTATTTT	CASSPSTRADTQYF
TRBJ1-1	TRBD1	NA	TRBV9	TGTGCCAGCAGCCCCTGGGCAGGGGGTCCGAACACTGAAGCTTTCTTT	CASSPWAGGPNTEAFF
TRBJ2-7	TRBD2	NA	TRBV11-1	TGTGCCAGCAGCTTATTCGGGAGGGCCGTCGAGCAGTACTTC	CASSLFGRAVEQYF
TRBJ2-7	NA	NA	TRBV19	TGTGCCAGTAGTATTATCCCAGGGTTCTACGAGCAGTACTTC	CASSIIPGFYEQYF
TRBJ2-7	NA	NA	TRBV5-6	TGTGCCAGCAGCCGAGAGTTGTACGAGCAGTACTTC	CASSRELYEQYF
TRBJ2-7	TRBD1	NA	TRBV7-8	TGTGCCAGCAGCTTAGAGGGACAGCCCTCCTACGAGCAGTACTTC	CASSLEGQPSYEQYF
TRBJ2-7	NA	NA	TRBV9	TGTGCCAGCAGCGCGACGGGACTTGGACCCTACGAGCAGTACTTC	CASSATGLGPYEQYF
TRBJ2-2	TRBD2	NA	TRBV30	TGTGCCTGGAGTGCACTAGCGGGGGGGAGTGGGGAGCTGTTTTTT	CAWSALAGGSGELFF
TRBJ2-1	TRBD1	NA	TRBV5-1	TGCGCCAGCAGCTTAGGACAGGCTTTTTACAATGAGCAGTTCTTC	CASSLGQAFYNEQFF
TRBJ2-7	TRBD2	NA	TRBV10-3	TGTGCCATCAGTGAACGAGCGGGAGTCGTAGACGAGCAGTACTTC	CAISERAGVVDEQYF
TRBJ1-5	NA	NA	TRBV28	TGTGCCAGCAGTTCGGGGGGGGGTGCGAGCAATCAGCCCCAGCATTTT	CASSSGGGASNQPQHF
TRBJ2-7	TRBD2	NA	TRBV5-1	TGCGCCAGCAGCCGGACTAGCGGGAGCTACGAGCAGTACTTC	CASSRTSGSYEQYF
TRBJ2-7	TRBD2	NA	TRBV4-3	TGCGCCAGCAGCCAAGGAGCGGGAGGGCCTCACGAGCAGTACTTC	CASSQGAGGPHEQYF
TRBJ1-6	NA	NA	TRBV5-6	TGTGCCAGCAGCTTGGCCGGGGTAGGGTCCTCACCCCTCCACTTT	CASSLAGVGSSPLHF
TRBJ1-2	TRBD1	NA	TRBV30	TGTGCCTGGAGAATTCAAGGGGGCGGTGGTGGCTACACCTTC	CAWRIQGGGGGYTF
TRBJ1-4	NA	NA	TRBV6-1	TGTGCCAGCAGGCGGTACGGGAGCGGCGAAAAACTGTTTTTT	CASRRYGSGEKLFF
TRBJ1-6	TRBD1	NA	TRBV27	TGTGCCAGCTATGCCGGGACAGGGAGGGCACCCCTCCACTTT	CASYAGTGRAPLHF
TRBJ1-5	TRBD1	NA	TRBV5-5	TGTGCCAGCAGCCACGGCGGACAGGGGGCTGTCGAGCCCCAGCATTTT	CASSHGGQGAVEPQHF
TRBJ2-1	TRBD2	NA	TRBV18	TGTGCCAGCTCACCAACGAATAGCGGGAGAACCAATGAGCAGTTCTTC	CASSPTNSGRTNEQFF